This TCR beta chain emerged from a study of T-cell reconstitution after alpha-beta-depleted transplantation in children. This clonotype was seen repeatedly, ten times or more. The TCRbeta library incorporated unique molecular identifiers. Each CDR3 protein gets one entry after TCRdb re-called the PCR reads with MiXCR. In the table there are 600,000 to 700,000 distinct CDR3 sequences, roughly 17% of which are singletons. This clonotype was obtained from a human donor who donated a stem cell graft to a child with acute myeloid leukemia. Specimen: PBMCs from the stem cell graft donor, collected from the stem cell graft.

CDR3 in DNA: TGTGCCATCAGTGAGTCCGAAGGTGGCTACACCTTC. This sequence encodes CAISESEGGYTF. The rearrangement uses TRBV10-3 and TRBJ1-2; D remains unclear. This CDR3 is 12 amino acids long. With 0 bases removed from V and 7 bases from J, the gap between germline ends came to 6 bases. Germline CDR1 is ENHRY and CDR2 is SYGVKD.